Here is one T cell receptor (beta chain) with its context. This record comes from a study of blood T cell repertoires in COVID-19. Germline assignment: CDR1 MGHRA and CDR2 YSYEKL. V lost 5 bases, J lost 0 bases, and 4 bases stayed unmatched. This CDR3 contains 15 residues. Measured with immunoSEQ multiplex PCR; TCRdb has only the in-frame clones, and not every one. The table includes 100,000 to 150,000 clones, roughly 87% detected once. This sequence joins TRBV4-1 and TRBJ2-3, with 8 bases identical to TRBD1. The clonotype comes from a human donor in a cohort sampled during active COVID-19. The sequencing input was peripheral blood. Written as DNA, the CDR3 is TGCGCCAGCAGCTACAGGGGGACTAGCACAGATACGCAGTATTTT. It codes for CASSYRGTSTDTQYF.